A selection of T cell receptor beta chains follows, all from one sample in a study of T cells after yellow fever vaccination. MiXCR, run by TCRdb on the 5' RACE reads, gives a single entry per CDR3 protein. The sample includes under 80,000 distinct CDR3 sequences, roughly 7.4% seen only once; the top ten take 36%. The sequences come from CD8+ T cells sorted from PBMCs, collected 15 days after the yellow fever booster vaccination. The receptor source for this set is a man aged 25 to 45 who received the YFV17D yellow fever vaccine. CDR3s include the opening cysteine and the closing phenylalanine or tryptophan. The D gene is left open where the match is weak.

CDR3 | D | V
CASSTLAGVLQQYF | TRBD2 | TRBV12-3/TRBV12-4
CATSGALSYNEQFF | NA | TRBV15
CSVEAGYQETQYF | NA | TRBV29-1
CASSPFGGGYF | NA | TRBV7-9
CASSSPLAGAAQYF | TRBD2 | TRBV7-6
CASSLGQGDQPQHF | TRBD1 | TRBV5-1
CASTQGQNYGYTF | TRBD1 | TRBV6-5
CASSQVSAGDEQFF | TRBD2 | TRBV4-1
CASSYSGSDRNEQYF | NA | TRBV6-2/TRBV6-3
CASSQESDGNTEAFF | NA | TRBV4-3
CASSQDGTGERNEQYF | TRBD1 | TRBV3-1
CASSHLGLGDEQYF | NA | TRBV4-3
CASSDGRSTDTQYF | TRBD2 | TRBV10-1
CASSLPIEGRTGELFF | NA | TRBV11-2
CSVPRGLQETQYF | TRBD2 | TRBV20-1
CASSGALGLETQYF | NA | TRBV9
CASTDRGDGAGGYTF | NA | TRBV12-3/TRBV12-4
CSVTSPGQPFYEQYF | TRBD1 | TRBV29-1
CASSQGVGGPYPSKYEQYF | TRBD1 | TRBV4-3
CASSYGGAKTGAFF | NA | TRBV11-2
CASSQDGGYEQYF | NA | TRBV4-2
CASSWGTGVTEAFF | TRBD1 | TRBV5-1
CASSQGGGKSETQYF | NA | TRBV3-1
CSARGQMRTEAFF | NA | TRBV20-1
CSARDYSGRNANTGELFF | TRBD2 | TRBV20-1
CSARDLVTYEQYF | NA | TRBV20-1
CASSQDIGAGVMYEQYF | TRBD2 | TRBV4-3
CASSSSSYGLDTEAFF | NA | TRBV27
CASSPPSLLGQFF | NA | TRBV27
CASSYQGLAGEGYNEQFF | TRBD2 | TRBV5-1
CASSREIAGFYGYTF | NA | TRBV5-5
CASSHGVEQYF | NA | TRBV14
CASSQEGDRNNEQFF | NA | TRBV4-3
CASSMSTGSYEQYF | NA | TRBV19
CASRGPGTPPSDEQFF | NA | TRBV5-4
CASSLGAGSYNEQFF | TRBD2 | TRBV27
CASTWTSESSEQYF | TRBD2 | TRBV6-1
CASSPRGLADYEQYF | NA | TRBV28
CASSLGLEDYYNEQFF | TRBD2 | TRBV27
CASGTTTYNEQFF | NA | TRBV9
CASSPRTSGSNEQFF | TRBD2 | TRBV3-1
CASSHGAGKEQYF | NA | TRBV3-1
CASRTGQINEQFF | NA | TRBV19
CASSQSRVHSYNEQFF | NA | TRBV23-1
CASSEAVSTGELFF | NA | TRBV6-1
CASSFGQDSYGYTF | TRBD1 | TRBV12-3/TRBV12-4
CASSQVVADLNEQFF | NA | TRBV4-3
CASSLDFSETQYF | NA | TRBV5-8
CASSPRARVTSGNTIYF | NA | TRBV7-2
CASSELAGGPRETQYF | TRBD2 | TRBV25-1
CASSLVTGGRNQPQHF | TRBD1 | TRBV7-2
CSAPGTRKPGELFF | TRBD2 | TRBV20-1
CSARTPGQGDGYTF | TRBD1 | TRBV20-1